The next 32 T cell receptor beta chains were all read from a single sample in a study of blood T cells in healthy people across ages. Together with a sample-barcoded 5' primer, a J-beta primer mix was included in a second PCR lasting about 6 to 12 cycles. TCRdb re-derived calls from the 5' RACE reads in MiXCR, one entry per CDR3 protein. The table has hundreds of thousands of distinct CDR3 sequences, 58% seen once. The sample consisted of blood. The receptors stem from a man aged 25 to 45 in good health.

This rearrangement joins TRBV7-2 to TRBJ1-5; D ambiguous. The V gene lost 5 bases and the J gene lost 10 bases, with 12 bases spanning the gap. The CDR3 totals 12 residues. Germline values: CDR1 SGHTA, CDR2 FQGNSA. The CDR3: CASSPLTGPQHF. The CDR3 coding sequence is TGTGCCAGCAGCCCCCTAACTGGACCCCAGCATTTT.

The chain links TRBV11-2 to TRBJ2-1; no reliable D call. V gave up 1 base and J gave up 8 bases, with 18 bases separating them. The V gene's germline CDR1 is SGHAT and CDR2 FQNNGV. There are 16 residues in the CDR3. The CDR3 nucleotides are TGTGCCAGCAGCTTAGGGTGGCAGGCTCCCTCGGATGAGCAGTTCTTC. Its translation: CASSLGWQAPSDEQFF.

The table lists this clonotype with a count of one. The chain has TRBV6-1 and TRBJ2-5; TRBD2 matches at 13 bases. Trimming removed 7 bases from V and 4 bases from J; junction bases left unmatched: 9. This CDR3 is 16 amino acids long. Germline values: CDR1 MNHNS, CDR2 SASEGT. The CDR3 loop is CASIMTSGGLRETQYF. DNA of the CDR3: TGTGCCAGCATTATGACTAGCGGGGGGCTGAGAGAGACCCAGTACTTC.

This clonotype was counted between two and nine times. It may be a read error: a sequence one base away is much more abundant. The chain recombines TRBV21-1 with TRBJ2-4; no check of the table's D call, TRBD2, against the DNA was made. Judging by the DNA end, TRBJ2-7 fits better; the J call may be wrong. TRBV21-1 is designated a pseudogene. The CDR3 length is 14 residues. The CDR3 reads CASSGRAGVHEQYF. In DNA, the CDR3 is TGTGCCAGCAGCGGGCGAGCGGGAGTGCACGAGCAGTACTTC.

This rearrangement joins TRBV5-1 to TRBJ2-7, with D maybe TRBD2 (6 bases). V lost 0 bases and J lost 4, with 20 bases in between. CDR1 and CDR2 from the germline V gene are SGHRS and YFSETQ. CDR3 length equals 17 residues. CDR3 sequence (DNA): TGCGCCAGCAGCTTGGGGGGCGGGGTATCTCTTCCGTACGAGCAGTACTTC. It encodes CASSLGGGVSLPYEQYF.

Turning to this clonotype: The junction departs from germline at one end; a sequencing error may be responsible. The chain links TRBV5-1 to TRBJ1-1; TRBD1 might be the D (5 bases). Germline CDR1 SGHRS, CDR2 YFSETQ. The CDR3 has 14 residues. This chain's CDR3 is CASSLEGHPLEAFF. The CDR3 DNA sequence: TGCGCCAGTAGCTTGGAAGGACACCCATTGGAAGCTTTCTTT. Complete variable domain (other parts from reference TRBV5-1 and TRBJ1-1): KAGVTQTPRYLIKTRGQQVTLSCSPISGHRSVSWYQQTPGQGLQFLFEYFSETQRNKGNFPGRFSGRQFSNSRSEMNVSTLELGDSALYLCASSLEGHPLEAFFGQGTRLTVV.

J is TRBJ2-1 and V is TRBV11-2, with D uncertain. V was clipped by 0 bases and J by 4 bases, with 10 bases between them. The V gene's germline CDR1 is SGHAT and CDR2 FQNNGV. The CDR3 spans 15 residues. DNA for the CDR3: TGTGCCAGCAGCTTAGAAATCACCTCGTACAATGAGCAGTTCTTC. This codes for CASSLEITSYNEQFF. The whole variable domain, filled in from reference TRBV11-2 and TRBJ2-1, reads EAGVAQSPRYKIIEKRQSVAFWCNPISGHATLYWYQQILGQGPKLLIQFQNNGVVDDSQLPKDRFSAERLKGVDSTLKIQPAKLEDSAVYLCASSLEITSYNEQFFGPGTRLTVL.

Concerning this clonotype: One end of the junction fails to match germline, which may point to a read error. The CDR3 protein is CAGSRQGLSPRGQYF. The CDR3 DNA sequence: TGTGCCGGCAGCCGCCAGGGGTTATCGCCGCGGGGGCAGTACTTC. V gene TRBV5-6 combines with J gene TRBJ2-5; D possibly corresponds to TRBD2 (7 bases). The CDR3 extends over 15 amino acids. Germline CDR1 SGHDT, CDR2 YYEEEE.

This clonotype was observed many times. The genes are TRBV29-1 and TRBJ2-1; D is unclear. This CDR3 is 12 amino acids long. CDR1 and CDR2 from the germline V gene are SQVTM and ANQGSEA. V lost 8 bases and J lost 10, with 18 bases in between. CDR3 loop: CSSRPVGPEQFF. CDR3 nucleotides: TGCAGCTCCCGCCCGGTAGGGCCCGAGCAGTTCTTC.

This clonotype was seen ten or more times. The V call is TRBV5-1, the J call TRBJ2-1, with 10 nucleotides matching TRBD2. The V segment lost 0 bases and the J segment 6 bases; nucleotides outside the gene matches: 0. This CDR3 contains 14 residues. The V gene's germline CDR1 is SGHRS and CDR2 YFSETQ. The DNA for the CDR3 is TGCGCCAGCAGCTTGGGGACTAGCGGCAATGAGCAGTTCTTC. This encodes CASSLGTSGNEQFF.

The sample holds a few counts of this clonotype. V and J are TRBV29-1 and TRBJ2-2, with D perhaps matching TRBD2 (5 bases). The CDR3 is made up of 12 amino acids. Per germline, CDR1 SQVTM and CDR2 ANQGSEA. Trimming removed 4 bases from V and 5 bases from J, with 8 bases in between. CDR3 in DNA: TGCAGCGTTGCAGCGGAAACCGGGGAGCTGTTTTTT. This encodes CSVAAETGELFF.

The V call is TRBV15, the J call TRBJ2-4, with a possible D match to TRBD1 (6 bases). With 4 bases removed from V and 1 base from J, the gap between germline ends came to 14 bases. Germline CDR1 reads LNHNV; CDR2 reads YYDKDF (reference sequence). This CDR3 has 16 amino acids. CDR3 residues: CATSTTQGFAKNIQYF. As DNA, the CDR3 is TGTGCCACCAGCACCACTCAGGGGTTTGCCAAAAACATTCAGTACTTC.

The sample holds a few counts of this clonotype. The chain carries TRBV7-2 and TRBJ2-3; 7 nucleotides align to TRBD2. Germline V gives CDR1 SGHTA, CDR2 FQGNSA. The CDR3 loop spans 14 amino acids. V dropped 3 bases and J dropped 4; count of bases not matched to a gene: 4. In nucleotides, the CDR3 is TGTGCCAGCAGCTTGGGGGGGTCCTCAGATACGCAGTATTTT. Translation: CASSLGGSSDTQYF.

The rearrangement joins TRBV3-1 to TRBJ1-2; D is ambiguous. This CDR3 region has 14 residues. Trimming removed 2 bases at V and 0 bases at J, with 7 bases between. Germline V CDR1 and CDR2: LGHDT, YNNKEL (reference sequence). The CDR3 loop reads CASSQSQTNYGYTF. CDR3 coding DNA: TGTGCCAGCAGCCAAAGTCAAACTAACTATGGCTACACCTTC.

In its sample, this clonotype was seen a few times. The CDR3 region has the DNA TGCAGTGGGCAAGCCCCCCCGGGCCCACAGTACTTC. Its translation: CSGQAPPGPQYF. The chain employs TRBV20-1 and TRBJ2-4; D is unresolved. Trimming left V 7 bases short and J 13 bases short, with 20 bases between. Germline V gives CDR1 DFQATT, CDR2 SNEGSKA (reference sequence). CDR3 length: 12 residues.

This clonotype was seen a handful of times. The chain joins TRBV5-6 to TRBJ2-3; 7 bases match TRBD2. After removal of 4 bases from V and 1 base from J, the junction contained 9 bases not matched to a gene. The V gene's germline CDR1 is SGHDT and CDR2 YYEEEE. The CDR3 extends over 16 amino acids. As DNA, the CDR3 is TGTGCCAGCAGCGCCAGGCGGGGGTATGGCACAGATACGCAGTATTTT. Residues: CASSARRGYGTDTQYF.

The table lists this clonotype with a few counts. The V gene is TRBV7-2, the J gene TRBJ2-3; D is unclear. The germline V gene has CDR1 SGHTA and CDR2 FQGNSA. V lost 5 bases to trimming and J lost 1 base, with 13 bases between them. The CDR3 has 15 residues. The CDR3 sequence is CASSLWVGRTDTQYF. The CDR3 region has the DNA TGTGCCAGCAGCCTATGGGTGGGCCGCACAGATACGCAGTATTTT.

The chain recombines TRBV11-1 with TRBJ2-1, with 8 bases identical to TRBD2. CDR1 and CDR2 (germline): SGHAT, FQDESV (reference sequence). The length of the CDR3 is 16 residues. With 4 bases clipped from V and 2 bases from J, the junction kept 7 bases outside the gene matches. The CDR3 DNA follows: TGTGCCAGCAGCTCCCGGGAGGGTCTCACCTACAATGAGCAGTTCTTC. It yields the protein CASSSREGLTYNEQFF.

V usage is TRBV20-1 and J usage is TRBJ2-7; 9 bases line up with TRBD1. V was pared by 4 bases and J by 1 base, with 5 bases of the junction left unmatched. From germline, CDR1 is DFQATT and CDR2 SNEGSKA (reference sequence). CDR3 length equals 14 residues. CDR3 residues: CSANPGTGSYEQYF. For the CDR3, the DNA is TGCAGTGCTAACCCCGGGACAGGGTCCTACGAGCAGTACTTC.

The chain combines TRBV29-1 with TRBJ2-5; D gene uncertain. The CDR3 totals 12 residues. In germline, CDR1 is SQVTM, CDR2 ANQGSEA. V lost 2 bases and J 2 bases, leaving 6 bases between the germline ends. CDR3 bases: TGCAGCGTTGAACCGGAGCAAGAGACCCAGTACTTC. Encoded protein: CSVEPEQETQYF.

The chain couples TRBV7-2 to TRBJ2-5, with D uncertain. Trimming pared 5 bases from V and 4 bases from J, leaving 11 bases between. Looked up from germline, CDR1 is SGHTA and CDR2 is FQGNSA. The CDR3 runs to 13 residues. This CDR3 reads CASSAYRGETQYF. In DNA form, the CDR3 reads TGTGCCAGCAGCGCATACCGCGGAGAGACCCAGTACTTC.

This clonotype has a handful of counts. The chain recombines TRBV25-1 with TRBJ2-1; no firm D call. Trimming left V 4 bases short and J 8 bases short, with 3 bases between. The germline gives CDR1 MGHDK, CDR2 SYGVNS. CDR3 size: 10 residues. The CDR3 here is CASSAYEQFF. For the CDR3, the DNA is TGTGCCAGCAGTGCGTATGAGCAGTTCTTC.

The chain combines TRBV10-3 with TRBJ2-5; D possibly corresponds to TRBD1 (7 bases). From germline, CDR1 is ENHRY and CDR2 SYGVKD. The CDR3 contains 18 residues. Between the trimmed V and J ends, which lost 2 bases and 0 bases, there was a span of 19 bases. CDR3 protein: CAISEPLGGDRDQETQYF. The CDR3 DNA is TGTGCCATCAGTGAGCCTTTGGGGGGTGACAGGGACCAAGAGACCCAGTACTTC.

V is TRBV5-4 and J is TRBJ2-6; 8 bases map to TRBD2. The ends lost 5 bases at V and 7 bases at J; junction bases unmatched: 8. This CDR3 is built from 15 residues. The V gene's germline CDR1 is SGHNT and CDR2 YYREEE (reference sequence). The CDR3 DNA is TGTGCCAGCAGGGCCCCGGGGGGGCCCGCCAACGTCCTGACTTTC. This encodes CASRAPGGPANVLTF.

This clonotype was seen more than once but under ten times. The chain joins TRBV20-1 to TRBJ2-3, with 9 bases that match TRBD2. The germline V gene encodes CDR1 DFQATT and CDR2 SNEGSKA (reference sequence). J lost 3 bases, V lost 5 bases, and 9 bases had no gene match. The CDR3 consists of 15 residues. The DNA of the CDR3 is TGCAGTGCTTACCCGGGTAGCGGGAGAACAGATACGCAGTATTTT. Its protein product is CSAYPGSGRTDTQYF.

The V call is TRBV2, the J call TRBJ1-2, with no clear D. The germline gives CDR1 SNHLY, CDR2 FYNNEI. Trimming took 1 base from V and 4 from J, leaving 10 bases between them. The CDR3 totals 14 residues. In nucleotides, the CDR3 is TGTGCCAGCAGTGAAGTTGGAGGAATCTATGGCTACACCTTC. This translates into CASSEVGGIYGYTF.

The V gene is TRBV5-1, the J gene TRBJ2-2, with 8 bases fitting TRBD1. Per the germline V gene, CDR1 is SGHRS and CDR2 is YFSETQ. V gave up 8 bases and J gave up 5 bases; unmatched junction bases: 11. The CDR3 runs to 15 residues. Here the CDR3 reads CASTPTGTGTGELFF. For the CDR3, the DNA is TGCGCCAGTACCCCGACCGGGACAGGTACCGGGGAGCTGTTTTTT.

The CDR3 is CASSFWQGVGEETQYF. The CDR3 bases are TGCGCCAGCAGCTTTTGGCAGGGGGTAGGTGAAGAGACCCAGTACTTC. This chain joins TRBV5-1 and TRBJ2-5; 7 bases line up with TRBD1. Germline V CDR1 and CDR2: SGHRS, YFSETQ. CDR3 length: 16 residues. J gave up 3 bases and V 2 bases, and 10 bases lay outside the gene matches.

The chain is built from TRBV7-2 and TRBJ2-5; D ambiguous. With 5 bases removed from V and 1 base from J, the gap between germline ends came to 11 bases. This CDR3 has 14 amino acids. Germline values: CDR1 SGHTA, CDR2 FQGNSA. The CDR3 loop reads CASSPGRSQETQYF. DNA for the CDR3: TGTGCCAGCAGCCCAGGTAGATCCCAAGAGACCCAGTACTTC.

This clonotype was detected a few times. The CDR3 nucleotides are TGTGCCAGCAGAGTCTGGGACAGGGGAAACAGTGGCTACACCTTC. As protein: CASRVWDRGNSGYTF. This chain uses TRBV28 with TRBJ1-2, with 10 bases aligning to TRBD1. Losses at the gene ends were 6 bases for V and 7 bases for J; bases not matched to a gene: 11. CDR3 length: 15 amino acids. Germline assignment: CDR1 MDHEN and CDR2 SYDVKM.

This rearrangement joins TRBV19 to TRBJ2-1; 10 positions match TRBD1. The V gene's germline CDR1 is LNHDA and CDR2 SQIVND (reference sequence). Germline trimming cut 6 bases from V and 5 bases from J; bases unmatched to any gene: 4. CDR3 size: 14 residues. The CDR3 spells CASRGQGNNNEQFF. CDR3 DNA sequence: TGTGCCAGTAGGGGACAGGGGAATAACAATGAGCAGTTCTTC.

The chain is built from TRBV29-1 and TRBJ1-2; the match to TRBD1 covers 8 bases. This CDR3 has 13 amino acids. The germline CDR1 and CDR2 sequences are SQVTM and ANQGSEA. V lost 6 bases, J lost 8 bases, and 11 bases stayed unmatched. As DNA, the CDR3 is TGCAGCGTACCGACAGGGGATAGAGAAGGCTACACCTTC. Amino acid sequence: CSVPTGDREGYTF. The variable domain in full, with the rest retrieved from reference TRBV29-1 and TRBJ1-2, is SAVISQKPSRDICQRGTSLTIQCQVDSQVTMMFWYRQQPGQSLTLIATANQGSEATYESGFVIDKFPISRPNLTFSTLTVSNMSPEDSSIYLCSVPTGDREGYTFGSGTRLTVV.